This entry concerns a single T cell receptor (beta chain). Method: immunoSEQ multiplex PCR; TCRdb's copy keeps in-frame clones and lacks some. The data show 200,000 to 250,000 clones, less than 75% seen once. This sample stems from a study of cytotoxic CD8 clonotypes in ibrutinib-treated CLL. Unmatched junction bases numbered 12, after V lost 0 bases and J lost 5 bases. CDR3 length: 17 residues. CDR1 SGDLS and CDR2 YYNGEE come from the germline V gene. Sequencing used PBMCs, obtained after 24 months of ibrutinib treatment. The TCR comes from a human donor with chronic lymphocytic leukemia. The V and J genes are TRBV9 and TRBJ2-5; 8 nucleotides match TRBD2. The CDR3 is CASSVGGAGVEWETQYF. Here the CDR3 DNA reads TGTGCCAGCAGCGTAGGGGGAGCGGGAGTGGAGTGGGAGACCCAGTACTTC.